A single T cell receptor (beta chain) is shown here with its context. These data originate in a study of blood T cell repertoires in COVID-19. Study in general: There were acute and convalescent COVID-19 samples, and they came from the United States, Italy and Spain. The cDNA or gDNA used as material had been derived from T cells, B-cell-depleted T cells, or PBMCs.

Trimming took 3 bases from V and 3 from J, leaving 16 bases between them. Germline CDR1 reads ENHRY; CDR2 reads SYGVKD. The CDR3 contains 16 residues. Source study methods: Counts of nucleated cells, estimated from reference gene primer amplification, were obtained. Some clones are missing from TCRdb's copy, which holds only in-frame ones; the method was immunoSEQ multiplex PCR. The DNA was the basis for D and trimming; V, J and clone size are from that table. The sample holds 37,000 or so clones, over 60% seen once. The receptor was isolated from a man aged 60-69 years with active COVID-19. Material: peripheral blood. V and J are TRBV10-3 and TRBJ2-3, with D perhaps matching TRBD1 (6 bases). The DNA for the CDR3 is TGTGCCATCAGTGATCAACAGGGCGTAGAAACAGATACGCAGTATTTT. Encoded protein: CAISDQQGVETDTQYF.